In its sample, the clone carrying this T cell receptor (beta chain) was seen a few times. What it binds is not known. The entry originates in a study of blood T cells in healthy people across ages. With 5 bases removed from V and 0 bases from J, the gap between germline ends came to 13 bases. This CDR3 spans 15 amino acids. Germline V gene sequence: CDR1 SGHRS, CDR2 YFSETQ. A second about 7 to 12 cycle PCR used barcoded and J-beta primers. A tag from a template-switch adaptor with 12 random nucleotides marked each cDNA molecule. Every individual sample yielded 2.5 million or more paired-end reads (each containing CDR3). TCRdb redid the calling of the 5' RACE reads with MiXCR, one entry per CDR3 protein. The sample lists about 640,000 distinct CDR3 sequences; 58% were seen once. Study-level points and caveats: Naive T cell percentage strongly correlated with TCR beta diversity.

The chain uses TRBV5-1 and TRBJ2-3, with D uncertain. Sequenced material: blood. This TCR came from a man between 60 and 70 years old in good health. CDR3 protein: CASRLDSTSTDTQYF. The CDR3 nucleotides read TGCGCCAGCAGACTCGATAGCACTAGCACAGATACGCAGTATTTT.